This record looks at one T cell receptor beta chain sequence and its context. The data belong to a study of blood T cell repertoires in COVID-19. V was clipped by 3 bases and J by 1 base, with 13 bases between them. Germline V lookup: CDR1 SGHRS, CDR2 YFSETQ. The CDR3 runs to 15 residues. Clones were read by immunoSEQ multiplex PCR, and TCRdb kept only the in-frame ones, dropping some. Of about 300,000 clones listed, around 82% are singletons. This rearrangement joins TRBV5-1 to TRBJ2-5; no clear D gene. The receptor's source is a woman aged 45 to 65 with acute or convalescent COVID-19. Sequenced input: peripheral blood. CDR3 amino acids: CASSSRNPAQETQYF. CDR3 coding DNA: TGCGCCAGCAGCTCCAGGAACCCAGCCCAAGAGACCCAGTACTTC.